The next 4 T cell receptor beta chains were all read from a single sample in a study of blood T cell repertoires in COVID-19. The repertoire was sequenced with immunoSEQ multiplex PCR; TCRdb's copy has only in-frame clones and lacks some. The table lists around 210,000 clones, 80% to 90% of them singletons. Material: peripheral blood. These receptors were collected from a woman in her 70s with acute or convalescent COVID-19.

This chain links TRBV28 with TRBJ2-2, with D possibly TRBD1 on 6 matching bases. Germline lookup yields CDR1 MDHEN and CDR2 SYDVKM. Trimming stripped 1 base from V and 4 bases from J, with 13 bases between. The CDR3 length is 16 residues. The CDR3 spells CASSLSAGTSTGELFF. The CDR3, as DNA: TGTGCCAGCAGTTTATCCGCAGGGACAAGCACCGGGGAGCTGTTTTTT.

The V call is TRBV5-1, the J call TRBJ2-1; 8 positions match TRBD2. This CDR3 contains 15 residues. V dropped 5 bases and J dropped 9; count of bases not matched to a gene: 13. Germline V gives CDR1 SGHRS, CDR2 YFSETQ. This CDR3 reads CASRQGLGEVSEQFF. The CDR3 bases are TGCGCCAGCAGACAGGGACTAGGGGAGGTGAGTGAGCAGTTCTTC.

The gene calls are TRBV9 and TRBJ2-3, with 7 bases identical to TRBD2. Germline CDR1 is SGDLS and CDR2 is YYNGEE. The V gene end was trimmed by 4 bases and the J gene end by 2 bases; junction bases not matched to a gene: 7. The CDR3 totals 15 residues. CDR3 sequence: CASSTRERDTDTQYF. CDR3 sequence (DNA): TGTGCCAGCAGCACGCGGGAGAGGGACACAGATACGCAGTATTTT.

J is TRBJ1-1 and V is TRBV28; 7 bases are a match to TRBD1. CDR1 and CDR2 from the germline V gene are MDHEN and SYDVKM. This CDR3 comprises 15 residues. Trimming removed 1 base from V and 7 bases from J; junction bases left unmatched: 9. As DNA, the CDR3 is TGTGCCAGCAGTTTATCGGCAGGGGGATTGGGTGAAGCTTTCTTT. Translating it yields CASSLSAGGLGEAFF.